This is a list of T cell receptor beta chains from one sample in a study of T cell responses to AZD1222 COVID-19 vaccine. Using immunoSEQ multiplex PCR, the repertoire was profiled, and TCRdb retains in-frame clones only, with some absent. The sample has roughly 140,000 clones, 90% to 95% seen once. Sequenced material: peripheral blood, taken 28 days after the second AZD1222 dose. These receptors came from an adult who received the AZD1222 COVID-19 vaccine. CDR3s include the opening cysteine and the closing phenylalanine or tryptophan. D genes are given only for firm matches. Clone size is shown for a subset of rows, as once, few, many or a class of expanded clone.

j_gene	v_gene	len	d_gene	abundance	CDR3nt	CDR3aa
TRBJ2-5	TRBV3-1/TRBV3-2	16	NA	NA	TGTGCCAGCAGCCGAAGGGGGTGGCAGTCTAAAGAGACCCAGTACTTC	CASSRRGWQSKETQYF
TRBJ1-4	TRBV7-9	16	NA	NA	TGTGCCAGCAGCTCTCTTCGGAGGGCAACTAATGAAAAACTGTTTTTT	CASSSLRRATNEKLFF
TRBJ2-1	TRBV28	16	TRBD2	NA	TGTGCCAGCGGGGAAGCCGGGACTAGCGGGAGTAGTGAGCAGTTCTTC	CASGEAGTSGSSEQFF
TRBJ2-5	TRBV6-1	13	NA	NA	TGTGCCAGCAGTTCGGTTCAGGGGGAGACCCAGTACTTC	CASSSVQGETQYF
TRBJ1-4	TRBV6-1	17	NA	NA	TGTGCCAGCAGTGTCGACCCTCCCACTGGAGCTGGTGAAAAACTGTTTTTT	CASSVDPPTGAGEKLFF
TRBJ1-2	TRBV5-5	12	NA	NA	TGTGCCAGCAGCTCACAGGTCTATGGCTACACCTTC	CASSSQVYGYTF
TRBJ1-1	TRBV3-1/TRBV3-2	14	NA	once	TGTGCCAGCACCAGGGGAGAGGCGAACACTGAAGCTTTCTTT	CASTRGEANTEAFF
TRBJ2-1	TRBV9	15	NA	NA	TGTGCCAGCAGCGTAGTTAGCGTTACCTACAATGAGCAGTTCTTC	CASSVVSVTYNEQFF
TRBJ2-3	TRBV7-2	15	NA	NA	TGTGCCAGCAGCTTAGCGGGGGGCCCTGGGGATACGCAGTATTTT	CASSLAGGPGDTQYF
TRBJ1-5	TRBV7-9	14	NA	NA	TGTGCCAGCAGCTTAGATGGCAGGGCTCAGCCCCAGCATTTT	CASSLDGRAQPQHF
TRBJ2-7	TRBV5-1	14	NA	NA	TGCGCCAGCAGCTTTCCCGGTACCTTCTACGAGCAGTACTTC	CASSFPGTFYEQYF
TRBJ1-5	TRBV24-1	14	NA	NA	TGTGCCACCAGTGTTGGTGGCACTAATCAGCCCCAGCATTTT	CATSVGGTNQPQHF
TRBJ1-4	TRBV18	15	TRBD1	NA	TGTGCCAGCTCACCCCAGGACAGGATTAATGAAAAACTGTTTTTT	CASSPQDRINEKLFF
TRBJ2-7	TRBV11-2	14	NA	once	TGTGCCAGCAGCTTGCGGCAGGCGGAGAGAGAGCAGTACTTC	CASSLRQAEREQYF
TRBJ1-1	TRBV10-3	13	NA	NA	TGTGCCATCAGGAGGACAGCGAACACTGAAGCTTTCTTT	CAIRRTANTEAFF
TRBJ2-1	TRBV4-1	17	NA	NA	TGCGCCAGCAGCCCAATCGGCCGGCGGCGGATCTACAATGAGCAGTTCTTC	CASSPIGRRRIYNEQFF
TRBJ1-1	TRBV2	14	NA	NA	TGTGCCAGCTTCGAGGGGCTACGGGAGACTGAAGCTTTCTTT	CASFEGLRETEAFF
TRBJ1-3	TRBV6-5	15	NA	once	TGTGCCAGCAGCCCCGAGGGTTTCTCTGGAAACACCATATATTTT	CASSPEGFSGNTIYF
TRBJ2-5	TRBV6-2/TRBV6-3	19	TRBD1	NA	TGTGCCAGCAGTCTGACTCCGGGACAGGGAGGGGCGAGTGGAGAGACCCAGTACTTC	CASSLTPGQGGASGETQYF
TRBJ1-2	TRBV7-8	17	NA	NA	TGTGCCAGCAGCTTAGCAGGTCAGCTGGCCACAGGAGATGGCTACACCTTC	CASSLAGQLATGDGYTF
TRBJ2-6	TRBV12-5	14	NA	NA	TGTGCTAGTGGCCCCGGGGATGGGGCCAACGTCCTGACTTTC	CASGPGDGANVLTF
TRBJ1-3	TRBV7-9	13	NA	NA	TGTGCCACTCAGACAGACTCTGGAAACACCACATATTTT	CATQTDSGNTTYF
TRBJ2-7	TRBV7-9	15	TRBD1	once	TGTGCCAGCAGCTTAACCGGGACAGGGAGCTCGGAGCAGTACTTC	CASSLTGTGSSEQYF
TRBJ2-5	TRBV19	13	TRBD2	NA	TGTGCCAGTAGTCTAGCGGGGGGGGAGACCCAGTACTTC	CASSLAGGETQYF
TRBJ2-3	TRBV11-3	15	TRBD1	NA	TGTGCCAGCAGCTCCGGGACAGGGCTTGCAGATACGCAGTATTTT	CASSSGTGLADTQYF
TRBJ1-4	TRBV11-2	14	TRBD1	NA	TGTGCCAGCAGCTTTGCCGGACAGGACGAAAAACTGTTTTTT	CASSFAGQDEKLFF
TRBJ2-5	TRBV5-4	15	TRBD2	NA	TGTGCCAGCAGCACAACTAGCGGGAGACTGGAGACCCAGTACTTC	CASSTTSGRLETQYF
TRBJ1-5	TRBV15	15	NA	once	TGTGCCACCAGCAGGGTCACGCAGAGCAATCAGCCCCAGCATTTT	CATSRVTQSNQPQHF
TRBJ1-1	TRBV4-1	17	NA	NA	TGCGCCAGCAGCCAAGGTTTTGGGGGTTCGGCGAACACTGAAGCTTTCTTT	CASSQGFGGSANTEAFF
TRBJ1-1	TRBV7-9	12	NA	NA	TGTGCCAGCAGCTTAGATGTCACTGAAGCTTTCTTT	CASSLDVTEAFF
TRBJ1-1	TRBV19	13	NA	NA	TGTGCCAGTAGTAGAGAGGGCCAAGGGGAAGCTTTCTTT	CASSREGQGEAFF
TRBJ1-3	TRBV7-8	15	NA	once	TGTGCCAGCAGCCAGTCGTTTCTCTCTGGAAACACCATATATTTT	CASSQSFLSGNTIYF
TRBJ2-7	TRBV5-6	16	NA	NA	TGTGCCAGCAGCTTGGCCGTGGGTCCCATCCTCCACGAGCAGTACTTC	CASSLAVGPILHEQYF